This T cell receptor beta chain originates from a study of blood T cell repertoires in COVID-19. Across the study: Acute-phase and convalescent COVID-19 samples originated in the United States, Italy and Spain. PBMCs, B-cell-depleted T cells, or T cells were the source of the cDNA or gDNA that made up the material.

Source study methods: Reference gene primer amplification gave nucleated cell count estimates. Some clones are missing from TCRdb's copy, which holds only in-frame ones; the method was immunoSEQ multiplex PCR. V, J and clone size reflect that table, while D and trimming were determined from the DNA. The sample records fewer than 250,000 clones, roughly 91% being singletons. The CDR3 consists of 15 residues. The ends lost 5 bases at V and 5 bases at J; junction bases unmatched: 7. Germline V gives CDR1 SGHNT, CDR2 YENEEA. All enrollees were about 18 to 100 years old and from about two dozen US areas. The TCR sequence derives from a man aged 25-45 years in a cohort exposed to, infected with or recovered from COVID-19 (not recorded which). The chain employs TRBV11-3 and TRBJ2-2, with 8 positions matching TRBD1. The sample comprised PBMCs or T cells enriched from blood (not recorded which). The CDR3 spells CASSPGQGWTGELFF. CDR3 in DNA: TGTGCCAGCAGCCCCGGACAGGGTTGGACCGGGGAGCTGTTTTTT.